Included here is one T cell receptor (beta chain) sequence, with context. In the study's own analysis: Reference gene primer amplification yielded estimated nucleated cell counts. TCRdb's table, derived via immunoSEQ multiplex PCR, lists solely in-frame clones and lacks some. V and J calls and clone size are those listed in that table; D and trimming were worked out from the DNA. The data show some 70,000 clones, nearly 80% seen once. The sample is drawn from a study of blood T cell repertoires in COVID-19. Background on the study: Samples of COVID-19 (acute and convalescent) were obtained from the United States, Italy and Spain. From T cells, B-cell-depleted T cells, or PBMCs came the material, which was cDNA or gDNA.

Germline V lookup: CDR1 MNHEY, CDR2 SVGAGI. The CDR3 extends over 13 amino acids. V was pared by 6 bases and J by 5 bases, with 0 bases of the junction left unmatched. Sequences were obtained from peripheral blood. The chain is built from TRBV6-5 and TRBJ2-2; 10 bases line up with TRBD2. The clonotype originates from a human donor in a cohort sampled during active COVID-19. CDR3 DNA sequence: TGTGCCAGCAGACTAGCGGGAACCGGGGAGCTGTTTTTT. Translation gives CASRLAGTGELFF.